A single TCR beta chain is shown here with its context. No antigen is known for it. The data originate from a study of Ad26.COV2.S vaccination and SARS-CoV-2 variants. Study-level background: Doses of Ad26.COV2.S were injected into muscle once or twice, 56 days apart. Overall study results and limits: Placebo recipients trailed vaccine recipients in spike-specific TCR breadth.

The treatment was: some 20 received Ad26.COV2.S at low or high dose, single or two shots; roughly 5 received placebo; per-sample allocation not given. Sampling was performed 63 days after the first vaccine or placebo injection. The CDR3 spans 16 residues. Trimming took off 1 base at V and 0 bases at J, with 10 bases between the two ends. Germline assignment: CDR1 LGHNA and CDR2 YSLEER. Repertoires were generated with immunoSEQ multiplex PCR, while TCRdb's copy carries only in-frame clones and drops some. This sample has approximately 400,000 clones, with around four fifths found just once. This chain connects TRBV4-3 to TRBJ1-3; D gene unclear. The receptor was derived from a person between 18 and 60 years old who received the Ad26.COV2.S COVID-19 vaccine or a placebo. The specimen was peripheral blood, collected in a trial of Ad26.COV2.S vaccine versus placebo. The CDR3 coding sequence is TGCGCCAGCAGCCAAGGCCCCGACAACTCTGGAAACACCATATATTTT. It encodes CASSQGPDNSGNTIYF.